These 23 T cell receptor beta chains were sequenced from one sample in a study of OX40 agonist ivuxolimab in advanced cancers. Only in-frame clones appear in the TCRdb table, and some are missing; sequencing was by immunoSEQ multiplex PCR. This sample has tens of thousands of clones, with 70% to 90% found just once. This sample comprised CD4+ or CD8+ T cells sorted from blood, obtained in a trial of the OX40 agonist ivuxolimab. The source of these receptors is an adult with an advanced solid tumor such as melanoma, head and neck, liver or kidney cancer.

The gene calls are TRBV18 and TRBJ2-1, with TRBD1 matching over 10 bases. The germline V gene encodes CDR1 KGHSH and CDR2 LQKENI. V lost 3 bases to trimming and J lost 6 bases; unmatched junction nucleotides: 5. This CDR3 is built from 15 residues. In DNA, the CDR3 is TGTGCCAGCTCACCTGCCGGGACAGGGGTCAATGAGCAGTTCTTC. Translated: CASSPAGTGVNEQFF. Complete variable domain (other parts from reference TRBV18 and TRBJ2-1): NAGVMQNPRHLVRRRGQEARLRCSPMKGHSHVYWYRQLPEEGLKFMVYLQKENIIDESGMPKERFSAEFPKEGPSILRIQQVVRGDSAAYFCASSPAGTGVNEQFFGPGTRLTVL.

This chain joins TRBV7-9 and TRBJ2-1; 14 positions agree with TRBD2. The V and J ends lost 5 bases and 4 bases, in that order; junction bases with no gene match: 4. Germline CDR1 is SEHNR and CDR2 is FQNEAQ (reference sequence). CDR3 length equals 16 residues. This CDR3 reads CASSPRTSGGYNEQFF. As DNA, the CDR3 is TGTGCCAGCAGCCCCCGGACTAGCGGGGGGTACAATGAGCAGTTCTTC.

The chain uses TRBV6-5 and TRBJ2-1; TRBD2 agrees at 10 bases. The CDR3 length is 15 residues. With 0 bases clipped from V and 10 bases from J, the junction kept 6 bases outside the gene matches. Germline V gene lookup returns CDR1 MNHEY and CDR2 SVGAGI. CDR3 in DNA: TGTGCCAGCAGTTACTCGCTAGCGGGAGTCGGGGAGCAGTTCTTC. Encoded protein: CASSYSLAGVGEQFF.

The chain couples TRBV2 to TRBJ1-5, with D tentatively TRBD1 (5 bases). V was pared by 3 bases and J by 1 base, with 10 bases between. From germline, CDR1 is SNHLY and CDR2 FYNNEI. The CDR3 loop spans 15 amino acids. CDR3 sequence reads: CASSDEGTSNQPQHF. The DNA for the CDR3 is TGTGCCAGCAGTGATGAGGGGACGAGCAATCAGCCCCAGCATTTT.

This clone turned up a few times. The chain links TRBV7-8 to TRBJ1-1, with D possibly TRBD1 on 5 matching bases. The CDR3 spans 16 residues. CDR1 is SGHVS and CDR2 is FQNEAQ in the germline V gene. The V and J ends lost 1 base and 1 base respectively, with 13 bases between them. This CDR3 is CASSLGEGRSNTEAFF. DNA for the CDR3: TGTGCCAGCAGCTTAGGAGAGGGACGTTCGAACACTGAAGCTTTCTTT.

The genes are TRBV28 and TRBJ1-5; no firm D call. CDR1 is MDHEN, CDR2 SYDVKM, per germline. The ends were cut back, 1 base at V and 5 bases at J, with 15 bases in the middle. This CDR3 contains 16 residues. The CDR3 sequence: CASSLSATRGDQPQHF. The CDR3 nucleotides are TGTGCCAGCAGTTTATCGGCGACCCGAGGAGATCAGCCCCAGCATTTT.

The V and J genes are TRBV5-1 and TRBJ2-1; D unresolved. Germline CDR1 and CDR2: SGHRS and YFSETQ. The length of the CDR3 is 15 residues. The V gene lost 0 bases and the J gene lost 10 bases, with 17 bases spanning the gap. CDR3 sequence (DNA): TGCGCCAGCAGCTTGGAGTCGTACTCATTGGAGGAGCAGTTCTTC. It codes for CASSLESYSLEEQFF.

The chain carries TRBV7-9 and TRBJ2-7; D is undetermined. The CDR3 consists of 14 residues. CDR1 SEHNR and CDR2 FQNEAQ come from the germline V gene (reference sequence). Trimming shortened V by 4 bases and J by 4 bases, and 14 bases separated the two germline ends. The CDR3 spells CASSSNTDGYEQYF. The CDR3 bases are TGTGCCAGCAGCTCCAACACGGACGGTTACGAGCAGTACTTC.

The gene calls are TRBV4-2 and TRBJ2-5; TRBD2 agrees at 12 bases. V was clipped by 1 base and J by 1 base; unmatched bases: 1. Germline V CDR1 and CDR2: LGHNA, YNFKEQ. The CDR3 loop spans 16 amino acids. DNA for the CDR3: TGTGCCAGCAGCCAAGCTAGCGGGGGGGCCCAAGAGACCCAGTACTTC. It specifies CASSQASGGAQETQYF.

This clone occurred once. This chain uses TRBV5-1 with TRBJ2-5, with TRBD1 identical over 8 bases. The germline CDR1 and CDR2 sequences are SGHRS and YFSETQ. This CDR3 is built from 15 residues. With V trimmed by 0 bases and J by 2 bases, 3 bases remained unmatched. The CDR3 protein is CASSLGTGKQETQYF. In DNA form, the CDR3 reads TGCGCCAGCAGCTTGGGGACAGGGAAACAAGAGACCCAGTACTTC.

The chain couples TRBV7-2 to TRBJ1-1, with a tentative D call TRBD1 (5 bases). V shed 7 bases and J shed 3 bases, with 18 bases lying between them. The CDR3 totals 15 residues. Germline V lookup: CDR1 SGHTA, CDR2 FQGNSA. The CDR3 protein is CASTKRRGADTEAFF. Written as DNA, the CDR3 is TGTGCCAGCACCAAACGGCGGGGCGCGGACACTGAAGCTTTCTTT.

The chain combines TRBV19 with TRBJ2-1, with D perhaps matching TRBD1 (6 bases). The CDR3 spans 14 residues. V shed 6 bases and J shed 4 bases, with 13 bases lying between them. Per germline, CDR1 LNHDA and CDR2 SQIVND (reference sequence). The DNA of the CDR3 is TGTGCCAGTAGCGATGGACAGTTTTACAATGAGCAGTTCTTC. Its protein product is CASSDGQFYNEQFF.

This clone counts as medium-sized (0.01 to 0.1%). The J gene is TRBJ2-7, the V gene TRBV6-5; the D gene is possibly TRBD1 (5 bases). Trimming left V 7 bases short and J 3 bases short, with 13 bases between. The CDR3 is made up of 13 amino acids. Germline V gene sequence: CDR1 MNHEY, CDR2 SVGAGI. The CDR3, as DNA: TGTGCCAGCAAATCAGGGAACGGCTACGAGCAGTACTTC. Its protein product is CASKSGNGYEQYF.

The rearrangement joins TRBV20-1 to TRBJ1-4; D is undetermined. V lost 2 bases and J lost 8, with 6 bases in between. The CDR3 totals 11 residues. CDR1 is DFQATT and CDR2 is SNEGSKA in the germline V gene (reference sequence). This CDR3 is CSARPVEKLFF. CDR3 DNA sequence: TGCAGTGCTAGACCAGTGGAAAAACTGTTTTTT.

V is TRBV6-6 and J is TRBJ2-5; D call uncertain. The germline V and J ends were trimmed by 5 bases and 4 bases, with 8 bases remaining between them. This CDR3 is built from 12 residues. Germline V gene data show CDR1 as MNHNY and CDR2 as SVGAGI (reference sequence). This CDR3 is CASSRPGETQYF. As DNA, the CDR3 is TGTGCCAGCAGTAGACCCGGAGAGACCCAGTACTTC.

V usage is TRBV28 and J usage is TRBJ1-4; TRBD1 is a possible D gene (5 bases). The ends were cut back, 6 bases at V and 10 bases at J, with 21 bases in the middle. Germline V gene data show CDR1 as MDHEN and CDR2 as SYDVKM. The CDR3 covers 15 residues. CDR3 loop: CASRRYEAPRGKLFF. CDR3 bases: TGTGCCAGCAGACGGTACGAGGCACCGAGGGGAAAACTGTTTTTT.

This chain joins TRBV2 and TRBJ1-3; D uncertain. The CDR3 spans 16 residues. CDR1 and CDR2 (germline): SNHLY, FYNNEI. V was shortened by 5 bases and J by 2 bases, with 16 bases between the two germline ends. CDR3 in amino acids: CASSPLSGETGNTIYF. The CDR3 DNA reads TGTGCCAGCAGTCCCTTAAGCGGGGAGACTGGAAACACCATATATTTT.

The CDR3 DNA sequence: TGTGCCAGCAGCTTATTCCTTACGAATGAGCAGTTCTTC. It is translated as CASSLFLTNEQFF. V and J are TRBV7-2 and TRBJ2-1; D is ambiguous. This CDR3 region has 13 residues. The V and J ends lost 2 bases and 7 bases respectively, with 9 bases between them. Germline V lookup: CDR1 SGHTA, CDR2 FQGNSA.

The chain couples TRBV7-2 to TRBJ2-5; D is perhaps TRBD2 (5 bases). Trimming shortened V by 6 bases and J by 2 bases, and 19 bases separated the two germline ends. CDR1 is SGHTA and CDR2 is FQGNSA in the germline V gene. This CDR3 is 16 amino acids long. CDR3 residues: CASRTPSRGQQETQYF. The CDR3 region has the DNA TGTGCCAGCAGAACCCCGTCACGAGGGCAGCAAGAGACCCAGTACTTC.

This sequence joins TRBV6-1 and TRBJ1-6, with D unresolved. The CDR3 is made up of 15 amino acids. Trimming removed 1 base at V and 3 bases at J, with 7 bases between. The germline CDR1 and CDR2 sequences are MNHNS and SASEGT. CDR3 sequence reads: CASSEEGYYNSPLHF. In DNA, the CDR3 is TGTGCCAGCAGTGAAGAAGGGTACTATAATTCACCCCTCCACTTT.

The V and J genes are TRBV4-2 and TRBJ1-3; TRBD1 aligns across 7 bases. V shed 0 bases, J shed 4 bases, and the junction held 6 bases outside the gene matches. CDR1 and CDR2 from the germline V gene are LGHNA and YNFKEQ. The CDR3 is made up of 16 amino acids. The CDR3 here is CASSQEGRGQGNTIYF. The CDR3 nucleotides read TGTGCCAGCAGCCAAGAGGGGAGGGGGCAAGGAAACACCATATATTTT.

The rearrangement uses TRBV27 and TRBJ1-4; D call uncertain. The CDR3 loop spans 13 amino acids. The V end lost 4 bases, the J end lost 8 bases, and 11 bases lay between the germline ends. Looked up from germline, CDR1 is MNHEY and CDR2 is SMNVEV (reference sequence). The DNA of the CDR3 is TGTGCCAGCAGTTCAGGTGACTGGGAAAAACTGTTTTTT. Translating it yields CASSSGDWEKLFF.

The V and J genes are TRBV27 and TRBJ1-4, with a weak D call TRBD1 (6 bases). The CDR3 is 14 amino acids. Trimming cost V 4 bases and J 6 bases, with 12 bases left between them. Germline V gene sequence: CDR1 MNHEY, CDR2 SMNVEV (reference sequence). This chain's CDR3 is CASSSYGTHEKLFF. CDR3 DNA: TGTGCCAGCAGTTCCTACGGGACACATGAAAAACTGTTTTTT.